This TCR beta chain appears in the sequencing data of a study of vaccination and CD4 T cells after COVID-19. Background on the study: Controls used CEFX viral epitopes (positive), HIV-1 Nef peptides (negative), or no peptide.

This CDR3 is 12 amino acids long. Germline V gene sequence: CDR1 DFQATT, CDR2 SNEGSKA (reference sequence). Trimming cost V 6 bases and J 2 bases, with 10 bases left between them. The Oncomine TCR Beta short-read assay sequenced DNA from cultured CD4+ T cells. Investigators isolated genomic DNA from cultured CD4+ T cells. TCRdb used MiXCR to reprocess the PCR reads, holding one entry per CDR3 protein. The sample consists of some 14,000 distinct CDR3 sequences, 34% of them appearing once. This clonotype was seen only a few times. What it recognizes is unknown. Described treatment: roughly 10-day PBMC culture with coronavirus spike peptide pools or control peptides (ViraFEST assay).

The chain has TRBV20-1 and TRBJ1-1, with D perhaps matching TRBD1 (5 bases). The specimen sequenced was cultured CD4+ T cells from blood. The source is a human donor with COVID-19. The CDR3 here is CSASRGNTEAFF. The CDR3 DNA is TGCAGTGCCTCAAGGGGAAACACTGAAGCTTTCTTT.